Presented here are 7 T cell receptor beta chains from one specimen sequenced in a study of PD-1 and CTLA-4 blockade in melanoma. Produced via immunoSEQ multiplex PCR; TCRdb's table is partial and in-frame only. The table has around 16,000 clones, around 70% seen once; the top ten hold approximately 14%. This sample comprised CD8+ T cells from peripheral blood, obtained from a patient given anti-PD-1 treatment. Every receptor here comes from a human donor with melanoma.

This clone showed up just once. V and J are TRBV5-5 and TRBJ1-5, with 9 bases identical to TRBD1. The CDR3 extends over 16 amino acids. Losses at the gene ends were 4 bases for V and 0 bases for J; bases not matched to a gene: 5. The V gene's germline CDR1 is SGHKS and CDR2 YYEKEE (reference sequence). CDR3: CASSARQGDSNQPQHF. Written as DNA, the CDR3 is TGTGCCAGCAGCGCTAGACAGGGGGATAGCAATCAGCCCCAGCATTTT.

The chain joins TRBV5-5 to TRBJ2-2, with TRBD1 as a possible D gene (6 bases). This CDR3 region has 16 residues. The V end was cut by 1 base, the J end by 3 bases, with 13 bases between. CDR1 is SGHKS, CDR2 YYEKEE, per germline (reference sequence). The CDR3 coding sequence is TGTGCCAGCAGCTTGATTAGGACAGAGGACACCGGGGAGCTGTTTTTT. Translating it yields CASSLIRTEDTGELFF.

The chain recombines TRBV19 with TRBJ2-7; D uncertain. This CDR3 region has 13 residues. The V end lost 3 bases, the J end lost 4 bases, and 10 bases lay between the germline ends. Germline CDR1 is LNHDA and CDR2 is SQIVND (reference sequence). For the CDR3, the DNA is TGTGCCAGTAGTATTGGCAGTGGTTACGAGCAGTACTTC. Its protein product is CASSIGSGYEQYF.

The CDR3 region is CASSPDRGKNTQYF. In DNA, the CDR3 is TGTGCCAGTAGCCCGGACAGGGGGAAGAATACGCAGTATTTT. The chain is built from TRBV19 and TRBJ2-3, with 10 positions matching TRBD1. Germline CDR1 reads LNHDA; CDR2 reads SQIVND (reference sequence). J was trimmed by 7 bases and V by 6 bases; bases with no gene match: 7. This CDR3 spans 14 amino acids.

CDR3 nucleotides: TGTGCCAGCTCCTCCCGGGGGCTAGATGAAAAACTGTTTTTT. Its translation is CASSSRGLDEKLFF. The chain uses TRBV13 and TRBJ1-4; D may be TRBD1 (6 bases). Trimming removed 8 bases at V and 6 bases at J, with 16 bases between. Germline CDR1 reads PRHDT; CDR2 reads FYEKMQ (reference sequence). The length of the CDR3 is 14 residues.

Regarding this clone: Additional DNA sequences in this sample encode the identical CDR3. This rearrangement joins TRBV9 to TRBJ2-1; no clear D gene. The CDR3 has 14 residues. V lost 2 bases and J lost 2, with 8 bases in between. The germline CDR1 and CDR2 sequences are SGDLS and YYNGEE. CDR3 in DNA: TGTGCCAGCAGCGTCTCGACCGCCTACAATGAGCAGTTCTTC. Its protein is CASSVSTAYNEQFF.

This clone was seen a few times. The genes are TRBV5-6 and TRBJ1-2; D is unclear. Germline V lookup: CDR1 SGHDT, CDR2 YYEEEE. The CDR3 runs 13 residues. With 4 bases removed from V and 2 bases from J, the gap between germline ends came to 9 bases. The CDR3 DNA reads TGTGCCAGCAGCCCGACACCGAACTATGGCTACACCTTC. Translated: CASSPTPNYGYTF.